The rows below give T cell receptor beta chains drawn from one sample of a study of T cells after yellow fever vaccination. TCRdb analysed the 5' RACE reads with MiXCR anew, one entry per CDR3 protein. This sample has 400,000 to 450,000 distinct CDR3 sequences; over 15% occur once, and the top ten carry over 15%. The input for sequencing was PBMCs, taken before the yellow fever booster vaccination. The receptors here all came from a man aged 18-30 years who received the YFV17D yellow fever vaccine. Each CDR3 is given with its conserved first and last residue. A D gene is named only where the DNA matches it firmly. Only part of the rows carry a size: once, few, many, or a class if the clone is expanded.

d_call: TRBD1
j_call: TRBJ1-6
clone_size: few
v_call: TRBV2
cdr3_aa: CASNAGTENSPLHF
cdr3_nt: TGTGCCAGCAACGCCGGGACAGAGAATTCACCCCTCCACTTT

d_call: NA
j_call: TRBJ2-5
clone_size: few
v_call: TRBV7-3
cdr3_aa: CASSLSIDETQYF
cdr3_nt: TGTGCCAGCAGCTTAAGCATCGACGAGACCCAGTACTTC

d_call: NA
j_call: TRBJ2-1
clone_size: many
v_call: TRBV3-1
cdr3_aa: CASSQGGEGYNEQFF
cdr3_nt: TGTGCCAGCAGCCAGGGGGGAGAAGGGTACAATGAGCAGTTCTTC

d_call: NA
j_call: TRBJ1-1
clone_size: few
v_call: TRBV12-3/TRBV12-4
cdr3_aa: CASTRGMSTEAFF
cdr3_nt: TGTGCCAGCACCAGGGGCATGAGCACTGAAGCTTTCTTT

d_call: NA
j_call: TRBJ1-1
clone_size: few
v_call: TRBV5-1
cdr3_aa: CASSYDQNTEAFF
cdr3_nt: TGCGCCAGCAGCTACGACCAGAACACTGAAGCTTTCTTT

d_call: NA
j_call: TRBJ2-3
clone_size: few
v_call: TRBV20-1
cdr3_aa: CSARSPRRITQYF
cdr3_nt: TGCAGTGCTAGAAGCCCCAGGCGTATTACGCAGTATTTT

d_call: NA
j_call: TRBJ2-1
clone_size: NA
v_call: TRBV28
cdr3_aa: CASRRGGHEQFF
cdr3_nt: TGTGCCAGCAGAAGGGGGGGCCATGAGCAGTTCTTC

d_call: TRBD1
j_call: TRBJ1-2
clone_size: few
v_call: TRBV6-5
cdr3_aa: CASRGGQTPPHNYGYTF
cdr3_nt: TGTGCCAGCAGAGGGGGACAGACGCCCCCTCATAACTATGGCTACACCTTC

d_call: NA
j_call: TRBJ2-7
clone_size: NA
v_call: TRBV6-5
cdr3_aa: CASSYSIFSYYEQYF
cdr3_nt: TGTGCCAGCAGTTACTCGATATTCAGCTATTACGAGCAGTACTTC

d_call: NA
j_call: TRBJ1-1
clone_size: NA
v_call: TRBV7-9
cdr3_aa: CASSFRRSEAFF
cdr3_nt: TGTGCCAGCAGCTTTAGACGGTCTGAAGCTTTCTTT

d_call: NA
j_call: TRBJ2-1
clone_size: NA
v_call: TRBV12-3/TRBV12-4
cdr3_aa: CASSFRPNEQFF
cdr3_nt: TGTGCCAGCAGTTTTAGGCCCAATGAGCAGTTCTTC

d_call: TRBD1
j_call: TRBJ1-1
clone_size: once
v_call: TRBV29-1
cdr3_aa: CSVAFLDRTESNQMYTEAFF
cdr3_nt: TGCAGCGTTGCATTTCTGGACAGGACCGAATCGAACCAAATGTACACTGAAGCTTTCTTT

d_call: NA
j_call: TRBJ1-3
clone_size: NA
v_call: TRBV5-1
cdr3_aa: CASSPNQVSGNTIYF
cdr3_nt: TGCGCCAGCAGCCCCAATCAAGTCTCTGGAAACACCATATATTTT

d_call: NA
j_call: TRBJ1-2
clone_size: NA
v_call: TRBV25-1
cdr3_aa: CASSRPGVGYTF
cdr3_nt: TGTGCCAGCAGTCGTCCGGGCGTGGGCTACACCTTC

d_call: NA
j_call: TRBJ2-3
clone_size: few
v_call: TRBV12-3/TRBV12-4
cdr3_aa: CASSLGVDTQYF
cdr3_nt: TGTGCCAGCAGTTTAGGAGTAGATACGCAGTATTTT

d_call: NA
j_call: TRBJ2-2
clone_size: NA
v_call: TRBV12-5
cdr3_aa: CASAVQAPAGELFF
cdr3_nt: TGTGCTAGTGCCGTCCAGGCCCCGGCCGGGGAGCTGTTTTTT

d_call: NA
j_call: TRBJ1-1
clone_size: NA
v_call: TRBV15
cdr3_aa: CATSTRGYTEAFF
cdr3_nt: TGTGCCACCAGCACCAGGGGCTACACTGAAGCTTTCTTT

d_call: TRBD1
j_call: TRBJ2-5
clone_size: few
v_call: TRBV7-9
cdr3_aa: CASSPKIGTGGRETQYF
cdr3_nt: TGTGCCAGCAGCCCCAAGATTGGGACAGGGGGCAGAGAGACCCAGTACTTC